The 12 T cell receptor beta chains below were found in one sample sequenced in a study of blood T cell repertoires in COVID-19. The repertoire was sequenced with immunoSEQ multiplex PCR; TCRdb's copy has only in-frame clones and lacks some. Here the sample spans around 68,000 clones, more than 65% being singletons. Sequences were obtained from peripheral blood. These receptor sequences come from a woman aged 50 to 60 with acute or convalescent COVID-19.

V usage is TRBV3-1 (or the pseudogene TRBV3-2) and J usage is TRBJ2-2, with D possibly matching TRBD2 (6 bases). Trimming shortened V by 3 bases and J by 9 bases, and 8 bases separated the two germline ends. Germline lookup yields CDR1 LGHDT and CDR2 YNNKEL (reference sequence). CDR3 size: 12 residues. The CDR3: CASSQEGRELFF. The CDR3 bases are TGTGCCAGCAGCCAGGAGGGGCGGGAGCTGTTTTTT.

CDR3 sequence reads: CAISGGGQDGYTF. The CDR3 nucleotides read TGTGCCATCAGTGGGGGGGGACAGGATGGCTACACCTTC. V is TRBV10-3 and J is TRBJ1-2; 8 nucleotides align to TRBD1. The junction had 4 bases not matched to a gene; V was cut back by 4 bases and J by 6 bases. Per the germline V gene, CDR1 is ENHRY and CDR2 is SYGVKD. CDR3 size: 13 residues.

As to this clone: Additional DNA sequences in this sample encode the identical CDR3. The rearrangement joins TRBV4-1 to TRBJ2-1; 10 nucleotides line up with TRBD2. The germline V gene has CDR1 MGHRA and CDR2 YSYEKL. V lost 0 bases to trimming and J lost 7 bases; unmatched junction nucleotides: 6. The CDR3 contains 16 residues. The CDR3 here is CASSQDGLAVWNEQFF. Here the CDR3 DNA reads TGCGCCAGCAGCCAAGACGGACTAGCGGTATGGAATGAGCAGTTCTTC.

This rearrangement joins TRBV4-1 to TRBJ1-1; TRBD1 is a possible D gene (5 bases). Germline CDR1 reads MGHRA; CDR2 reads YSYEKL. The V end lost 1 base, the J end lost 1 base, and 10 bases lay between the germline ends. The CDR3 is 15 amino acids. The DNA for the CDR3 is TGCGCCAGCAGCCAAGTTGGGGGGGGGAACACTGAAGCTTTCTTT. It is translated as CASSQVGGGNTEAFF.

There are a few counts of this clone. Other DNA variants within this sample encode the same CDR3. This chain links TRBV6-2 or TRBV6-3 with TRBJ2-7; D is unclear. V lost 2 bases, J lost 0 bases, and 5 bases lay in between. The germline V gene encodes CDR1 MNHEY and CDR2 SVGEGT. The CDR3 has 13 amino acids. The DNA for the CDR3 is TGTGCCAGCAGTTACGATAGCTCCTACGAGCAGTACTTC. As protein: CASSYDSSYEQYF.

This chain connects TRBV2 to TRBJ1-3, with 7 bases fitting TRBD1. V was clipped by 11 bases and J by 7 bases; unmatched bases: 8. There are 12 residues in the CDR3. CDR1 is SNHLY, CDR2 FYNNEI, per germline. The CDR3 DNA follows: TGTGCCCTTTCAAAACAGGGGAACACCATATATTTT. Translated: CALSKQGNTIYF.

The chain links TRBV30 to TRBJ1-1, with D unresolved. The length of the CDR3 is 12 residues. The germline CDR1 and CDR2 sequences are GTSNPN and SVGIG (reference sequence). The CDR3 sequence is CAKGGYSTEAFF. The CDR3 DNA follows: TGTGCTAAGGGCGGGTACAGCACTGAAGCTTTCTTT. Using reference TRBV30 and TRBJ1-1 for the parts outside the CDR3, the full variable domain is SQTIHQWPATLVQPVGSPLSLECTVEGTSNPNLYWYRQAAGRGLQLLFYSVGIGQISSEVPQNLSASRPQDRQFILSSKKLLLSDSGFYLCAKGGYSTEAFFGQGTRLTVV.

The chain is built from TRBV14 and TRBJ2-1; D is uncertain. The CDR3 length is 13 residues. From germline, CDR1 is SGHDN and CDR2 FVKESK. The V end was cut by 1 base, the J end by 7 bases, with 8 bases between. The DNA of the CDR3 is TGTGCCAGCAGCCAAGTGACTGGTAATGAGCAGTTCTTC. This translates into CASSQVTGNEQFF.

The chain has TRBV18 and TRBJ2-1, with TRBD1 identical over 9 bases. The CDR3 consists of 14 residues. V lost 2 bases, J lost 9 bases, and 5 bases stayed unmatched. The germline V gene has CDR1 KGHSH and CDR2 LQKENI. The CDR3 is CASSPNRGRGEQFF. In nucleotides, the CDR3 is TGTGCCAGCTCACCAAACAGGGGGCGGGGTGAGCAGTTCTTC.

V is TRBV4-1 and J is TRBJ1-4; D is unclear. V lost 2 bases to trimming and J lost 7 bases, with 14 bases between them. This CDR3 contains 15 residues. The germline V gene encodes CDR1 MGHRA and CDR2 YSYEKL. In DNA form, the CDR3 reads TGCGCCAGCAGCCAAAAGTTACTGGGGAGTGAAAAACTGTTTTTT. It codes for CASSQKLLGSEKLFF.

This clone turned up a few times. V usage is TRBV7-2 and J usage is TRBJ1-5, with 8 bases fitting TRBD1. CDR1 and CDR2 from the germline V gene are SGHTA and FQGNSA. V dropped 4 bases and J dropped 6; count of bases not matched to a gene: 5. There are 14 residues in the CDR3. The CDR3 nucleotides read TGTGCCAGCAGCTCGACAGGGGCAGGTCAGCCCCAGCATTTT. Residues: CASSSTGAGQPQHF.

The chain couples TRBV6-6 to TRBJ1-5; 8 bases agree with TRBD1. The germline gives CDR1 MNHNY, CDR2 SVGAGI (reference sequence). V gave up 4 bases and J gave up 6 bases; unmatched junction bases: 5. The CDR3 spans 14 residues. The CDR3 loop is CASSWTGRGQPQHF. The CDR3 region has the DNA TGTGCCAGCAGTTGGACAGGGAGGGGTCAGCCCCAGCATTTT.